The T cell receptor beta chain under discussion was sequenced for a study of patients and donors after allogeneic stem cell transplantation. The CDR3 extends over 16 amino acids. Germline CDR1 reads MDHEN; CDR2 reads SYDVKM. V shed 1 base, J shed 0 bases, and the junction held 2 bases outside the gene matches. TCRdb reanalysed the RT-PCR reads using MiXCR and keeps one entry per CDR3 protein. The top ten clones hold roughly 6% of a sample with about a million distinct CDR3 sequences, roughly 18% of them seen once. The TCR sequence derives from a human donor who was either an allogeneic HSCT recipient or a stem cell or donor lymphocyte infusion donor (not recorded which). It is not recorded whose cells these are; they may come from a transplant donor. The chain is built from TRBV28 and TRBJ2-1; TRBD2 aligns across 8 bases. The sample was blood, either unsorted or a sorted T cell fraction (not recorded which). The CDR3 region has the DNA TGTGCCAGCAGTTTATCTAGCGGGCTCTCCTACAATGAGCAGTTCTTC. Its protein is CASSLSSGLSYNEQFF.